These 15 T cell receptor beta chains were all obtained from the same sample, sequenced in a study of T-cell memory formation after mild COVID-19. TCRdb re-analysed the 5' RACE reads in MiXCR, keeping a single row per CDR3 protein. The data hold roughly 350,000 distinct CDR3 sequences, with around 28% observed a single time. Sequenced: PBMCs or a T cell subset sorted from them (not recorded which). These receptors were taken from an adult woman who had mild COVID-19 (a few samples of this study predate the infection). Cell type and time point are not known.

The V call is TRBV7-9, the J call TRBJ2-2, with D perhaps matching TRBD1 (5 bases). The germline gives CDR1 SEHNR, CDR2 FQNEAQ (reference sequence). The CDR3 length is 15 residues. Trimming cost V 5 bases and J 1 base, with 11 bases left between them. The CDR3 here is CASSKDTRNTGELFF. The DNA for the CDR3 is TGTGCCAGCAGCAAGGACACTCGGAACACCGGGGAGCTGTTTTTT.

This chain links TRBV7-9 with TRBJ2-3, with D unresolved. Per germline, CDR1 SEHNR and CDR2 FQNEAQ (reference sequence). This CDR3 is 14 amino acids long. V lost 4 bases and J 2 bases, leaving 10 bases between the germline ends. CDR3: CASSSRATTDTQYF. The CDR3 DNA is TGTGCCAGCAGCTCCCGGGCTACCACAGATACGCAGTATTTT. The full variable domain, its missing parts supplied by reference TRBV7-9 and TRBJ2-3, is DTGVSQNPRHKITKRGQNVTFRCDPISEHNRLYWYRQTLGQGPEFLTYFQNEAQLEKSRLLSDRFSAERPKGSFSTLEIQRTEQGDSAMYLCASSSRATTDTQYFGPGTRLTVL.

The chain has TRBV12-3 or TRBV12-4 and TRBJ2-1, with 9 nucleotides matching TRBD1. CDR3 size: 14 residues. V lost 4 bases and J lost 7; bases outside the gene matches: 5. The CDR3 DNA sequence: TGTGCCAGCAGTTGGGGACAGGGTTGGAATGAGCAGTTCTTC. Its translation is CASSWGQGWNEQFF.

V and J are TRBV30 and TRBJ1-5; 7 bases line up with TRBD1. The CDR3 is made up of 12 amino acids. The V and J ends lost 8 bases and 11 bases, in that order; junction bases with no gene match: 12. The germline gives CDR1 GTSNPN, CDR2 SVGIG (reference sequence). The CDR3 coding sequence is TGTGCCGCAGGGGGTAGACAGGGAGCCCAGCATTTT. It is translated as CAAGGRQGAQHF.

CDR3 loop: CATSREQGGYEQYF. The CDR3 DNA is TGTGCCACCAGCAGAGAACAGGGGGGCTACGAGCAGTACTTC. V gene TRBV15 combines with J gene TRBJ2-7; TRBD1 agrees at 8 bases. Per the germline V gene, CDR1 is LNHNV and CDR2 is YYDKDF (reference sequence). V dropped 0 bases and J dropped 3; count of bases not matched to a gene: 1. CDR3 length: 14 residues.

This chain joins TRBV7-2 and TRBJ2-2; TRBD1 matches at 10 bases. CDR3 length equals 14 residues. CDR1 and CDR2 from the germline V gene are SGHTA and FQGNSA. J gave up 6 bases and V 5 bases, and 3 bases lay outside the gene matches. The CDR3 bases are TGTGCCAGCAGCACTGGACAGGGGGCCGGGGAGCTGTTTTTT. It yields the protein CASSTGQGAGELFF.

This clonotype occurred a few times. This chain uses TRBV29-1 with TRBJ1-1, with D uncertain. There are 13 residues in the CDR3. V gave up 4 bases and J gave up 6 bases, with 15 bases separating them. The V gene's germline CDR1 is SQVTM and CDR2 ANQGSEA. CDR3 DNA sequence: TGCAGCGTTGCGGGGTTAAATCGGGCTGAAGCTTTCTTT. This encodes CSVAGLNRAEAFF.

The chain is built from TRBV6-5 and TRBJ1-3; 10 positions agree with TRBD1. Per the germline V gene, CDR1 is MNHEY and CDR2 is SVGAGI. The CDR3 has 16 residues. J lost 0 bases, V lost 5 bases, and 4 bases had no gene match. In nucleotides, the CDR3 is TGTGCCAGCAGTGACAGGGGGCTAAACTCTGGAAACACCATATATTTT. Protein sequence: CASSDRGLNSGNTIYF.

To note about this clonotype: The junction departs from germline at one end; a sequencing error may be responsible. This rearrangement joins TRBV15 to TRBJ2-1; no reliable D call. Germline CDR1 is LNHNV and CDR2 is YYDKDF (reference sequence). The CDR3 is made up of 14 amino acids. The CDR3 sequence is CATSRDLGPDATIF. For the CDR3, the DNA is TGTGCCACCAGCAGAGATTTAGGGCCGGACGCGACAATCTTC.

The chain joins TRBV7-6 to TRBJ2-5; 9 positions match TRBD1. This CDR3 region has 14 residues. The ends lost 4 bases at V and 3 bases at J; junction bases unmatched: 3. Germline loops: CDR1 SGHVS, CDR2 FNYEAQ. CDR3: CASSYGQGKETQYF. The CDR3 DNA reads as TGTGCCAGCAGCTATGGACAGGGGAAAGAGACCCAGTACTTC.

This clonotype was recorded a few times. The V and J genes are TRBV20-1 and TRBJ2-1; tentative D call: TRBD2 (6 bases). V was cut by 4 bases and J by 2 bases, with 12 bases left in between. There are 14 residues in the CDR3. CDR1 and CDR2 (germline): DFQATT, SNEGSKA (reference sequence). The CDR3 DNA reads TGCAGTGCTACTATTAGCGGACCCTACAATGAGCAGTTCTTC. Translation gives CSATISGPYNEQFF.

This clonotype was detected a few times. This rearrangement joins TRBV27 to TRBJ2-1, with D possibly being TRBD1 or TRBD2 (6 bases each). Germline values: CDR1 MNHEY, CDR2 SMNVEV (reference sequence). The V end lost 5 bases, the J end lost 9 bases, and 29 bases lay between the germline ends. The CDR3 contains 18 residues. Here the CDR3 reads CASSPWVDRSVLGGEQFF. CDR3 bases: TGTGCCAGCAGTCCATGGGTAGACAGGTCTGTCTTGGGAGGTGAGCAGTTCTTC.

The V and J genes are TRBV6-6 and TRBJ1-1; D unresolved. The CDR3 is made up of 14 amino acids. Per germline, CDR1 MNHNY and CDR2 SVGAGI (reference sequence). With 0 bases removed from V and 0 bases from J, the gap between germline ends came to 5 bases. CDR3 bases: TGTGCCAGCAGTTACTCGGGCGTGAACACTGAAGCTTTCTTT. Translating it yields CASSYSGVNTEAFF.

Remarks on this clonotype: Relative to the germline gene, one junction end is altered; a read error may explain this. The chain has TRBV12-3 or TRBV12-4 and TRBJ1-1; D perhaps matches TRBD1 (5 bases). CDR3 size: 12 residues. The CDR3 DNA follows: TGTGCCAGCACCCTGCCCGGGGGTGAAACTTTCTTT. Translated: CASTLPGGETFF.

This chain joins TRBV5-1 and TRBJ2-7; tentative D call: TRBD1 (6 bases). Trimming cost V 4 bases and J 2 bases, with 13 bases left between them. The germline V gene encodes CDR1 SGHRS and CDR2 YFSETQ. The CDR3 spans 14 residues. The CDR3 nucleotides are TGCGCCAGCAGCCCGAGGGACACCACCTACGAGCAGTACTTC. Translation: CASSPRDTTYEQYF. Full variable domain (rest looked up from reference TRBV5-1 and TRBJ2-7): KAGVTQTPRYLIKTRGQQVTLSCSPISGHRSVSWYQQTPGQGLQFLFEYFSETQRNKGNFPGRFSGRQFSNSRSEMNVSTLELGDSALYLCASSPRDTTYEQYFGPGTRLTVT.